Sequencing of this TCR beta chain was carried out in a study of shared clonotypes between healthy human individuals. Clones were read by immunoSEQ multiplex PCR, and TCRdb kept only the in-frame ones, dropping some. The table includes about 550,000 clones, roughly 96% detected once. The CDR3 extends over 13 amino acids. Germline assignment: CDR1 MDHEN and CDR2 SYDVKM. Trimming cost V 6 bases and J 4 bases; bases outside gene matches: 5. Study outcomes and limitations: In having few donors, the study represented limited genetic and exposure-history diversity. Apart from blood, nothing was sampled; tissue repertoires likely differ.

As concerns this clone: The target antigen is unknown.

Only CD45RO-negative cells positively selected for CCR7 counted as naive CD8 cells, so terminally differentiated effector memory CD45RA+ cells were excluded. Donors had no recently reported acute infections or vaccinations and were HIV-negative. This sequence joins TRBV28 and TRBJ2-7; 8 bases fit TRBD1. Sequences were obtained from naive CD8+ T cells sorted from blood. The source of this sequence is a woman aged 25 to 39 in good health. CDR3 DNA sequence: TGTGCCAGCAGCCAGGGACAGGAGTACGAGCAGTACTTC. Encoded protein: CASSQGQEYEQYF.